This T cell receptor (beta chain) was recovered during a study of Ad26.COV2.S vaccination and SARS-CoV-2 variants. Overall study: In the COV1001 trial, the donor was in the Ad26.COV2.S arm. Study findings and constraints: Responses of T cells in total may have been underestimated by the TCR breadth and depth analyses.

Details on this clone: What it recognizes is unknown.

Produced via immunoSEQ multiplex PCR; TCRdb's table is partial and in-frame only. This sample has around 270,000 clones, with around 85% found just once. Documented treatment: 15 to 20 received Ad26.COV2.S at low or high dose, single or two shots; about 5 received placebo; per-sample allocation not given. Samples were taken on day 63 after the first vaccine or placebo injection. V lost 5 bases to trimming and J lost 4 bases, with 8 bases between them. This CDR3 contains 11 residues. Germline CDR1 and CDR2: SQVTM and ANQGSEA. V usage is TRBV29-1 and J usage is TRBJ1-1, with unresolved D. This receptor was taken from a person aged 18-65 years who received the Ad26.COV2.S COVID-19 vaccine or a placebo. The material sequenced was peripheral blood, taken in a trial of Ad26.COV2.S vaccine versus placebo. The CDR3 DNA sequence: TGCAGCGTTCTTGTTTCCACTGAAGCTTTCTTT. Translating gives CSVLVSTEAFF.